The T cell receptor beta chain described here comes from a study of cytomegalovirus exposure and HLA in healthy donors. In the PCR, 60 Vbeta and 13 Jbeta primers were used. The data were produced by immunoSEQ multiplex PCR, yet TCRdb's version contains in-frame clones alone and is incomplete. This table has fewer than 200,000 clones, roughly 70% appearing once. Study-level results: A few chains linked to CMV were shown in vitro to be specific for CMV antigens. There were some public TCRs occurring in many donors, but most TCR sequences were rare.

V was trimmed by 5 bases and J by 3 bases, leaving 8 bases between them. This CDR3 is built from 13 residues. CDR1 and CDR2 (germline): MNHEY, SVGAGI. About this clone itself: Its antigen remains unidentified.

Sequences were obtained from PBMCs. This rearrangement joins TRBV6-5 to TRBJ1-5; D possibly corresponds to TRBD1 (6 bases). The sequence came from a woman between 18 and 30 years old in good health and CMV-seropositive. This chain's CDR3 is CASSTGNNQPQHF. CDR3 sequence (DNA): TGTGCCAGCAGTACAGGGAACAATCAGCCCCAGCATTTT.